This T cell receptor beta chain was observed in a study of a mutant IDH1 vaccine in newly diagnosed glioma. Time point in this sample: week 23, last vaccination. With topical imiquimod, each dose of the vaccine consisted of 300 ug of mutant IDH1 20-mer peptide. Measured with immunoSEQ multiplex PCR; TCRdb has only the in-frame clones, and not every one. The repertoire holds around 28,000 clones, with roughly 80% as singletons. The CDR3 has 17 residues. The V gene's germline CDR1 is LNHDA and CDR2 SQIVND (reference sequence). Trimming cost V 5 bases and J 1 base; bases outside gene matches: 8. Study conclusions and caveats: No link was apparently found between pseudoprogression and changes in top peripheral T cell clonotypes.

In regard to this clone: Its specificity is unknown.

The chain links TRBV19 to TRBJ1-2; 12 nucleotides agree with TRBD1. The receptor's source is a woman aged 25 to 45 with glioma. Sequences were derived from PBMCs, sampled from a glioma patient whose treatment included an IDH1 peptide vaccine. In DNA, the CDR3 is TGTGCCAGTAGTTCCGGGACAGGGGGCAGCGGTAACTATGGCTACACCTTC. It is translated as CASSSGTGGSGNYGYTF.